This TCR beta chain was identified during a study of CXCR3-negative and CXCR3-positive naive CD8 T cells. UMI-labeled 5' RACE yielded the TRB cDNA libraries. Each CDR3 protein gets one entry in TCRdb, which reprocessed the 5' RACE reads and gives no DNA. The sample has some 130,000 distinct CDR3 sequences. This TCR was sampled from a human donor in good health. Some clones in this sample may be carry-over from other donors' samples. Sequencing was performed on naive CXCR3- CD8+ T cells from blood. Subset meaning: CD45RO-CCR7+CD27+CD95- naive CD8+ T cells lacking CXCR3 (TNR3-).

The CDR3 spells CASSPARTGGNEQFF. This chain links TRBV4-3 with TRBJ2-1; TCRdb returns TRBD1, unconfirmable since there is no DNA. Germline CDR1 is LGHNA and CDR2 is YSLEER. This CDR3 region has 15 residues.